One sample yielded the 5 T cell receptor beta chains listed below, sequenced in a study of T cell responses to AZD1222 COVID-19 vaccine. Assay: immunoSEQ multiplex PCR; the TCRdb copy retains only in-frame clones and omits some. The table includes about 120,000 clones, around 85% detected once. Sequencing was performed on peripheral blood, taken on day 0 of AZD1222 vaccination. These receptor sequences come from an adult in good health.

The chain's CDR3 is CASSLGRSDTQYF. CDR3 DNA: TGTGCCAGCAGCTTAGGCCGATCAGATACGCAGTATTTT. The chain has TRBV11-2 and TRBJ2-3, with no clear D. Trimming removed 1 base at V and 4 bases at J, with 6 bases between. The CDR3 runs 13 residues. Germline V lookup: CDR1 SGHAT, CDR2 FQNNGV.

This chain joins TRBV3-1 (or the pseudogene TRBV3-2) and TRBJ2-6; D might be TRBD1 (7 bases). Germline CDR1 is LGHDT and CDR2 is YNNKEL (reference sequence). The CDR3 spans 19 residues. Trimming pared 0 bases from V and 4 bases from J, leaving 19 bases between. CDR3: CASSQDPPGQGGGANVLTF. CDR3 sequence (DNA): TGTGCCAGCAGCCAAGATCCCCCCGGGCAGGGGGGCGGGGCCAACGTCCTGACTTTC.

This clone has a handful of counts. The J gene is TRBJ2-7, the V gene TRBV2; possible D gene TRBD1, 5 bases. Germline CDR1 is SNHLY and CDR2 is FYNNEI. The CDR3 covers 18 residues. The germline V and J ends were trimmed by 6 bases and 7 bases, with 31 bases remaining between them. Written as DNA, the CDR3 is TGTGCCAGCAGGGGTCCCTACTCGACAGCCCCAATAAAAGGGGAGCAGTACTTC. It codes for CASRGPYSTAPIKGEQYF.

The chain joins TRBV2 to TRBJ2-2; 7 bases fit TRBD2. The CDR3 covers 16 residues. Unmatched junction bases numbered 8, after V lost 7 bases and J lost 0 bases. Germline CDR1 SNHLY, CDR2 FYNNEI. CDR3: CASTRSRGANTGELFF. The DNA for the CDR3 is TGTGCCAGCACCCGATCTCGGGGGGCGAACACCGGGGAGCTGTTTTTT.

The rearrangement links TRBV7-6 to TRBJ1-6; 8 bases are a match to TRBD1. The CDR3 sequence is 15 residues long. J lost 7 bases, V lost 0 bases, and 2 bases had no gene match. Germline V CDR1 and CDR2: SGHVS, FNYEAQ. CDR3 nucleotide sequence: TGTGCCAGCAGCTTAGCGGGACAGGCGAATTCACCCCTCCACTTT. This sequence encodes CASSLAGQANSPLHF.